Listed below are T cell receptor beta chains from one sample, sequenced in a study of Graves' ophthalmopathy and Graves' hyperthyroidism. TCRdb analysed the multiplex PCR reads with MiXCR anew, one entry per CDR3 protein. The data hold around 660,000 distinct CDR3 sequences, with approximately 39% observed a single time. The specimen sequenced was peripheral blood. These receptors all stem from an adult man with Graves' ophthalmopathy. CDR3s include the opening cysteine and the closing phenylalanine or tryptophan. The D gene is left open where the match is weak.

j_gene | v_gene | d_gene | CDR3aa
TRBJ1-1 | TRBV20-1 | TRBD1 | CSANGQGAVGNTEAFF
TRBJ1-5 | TRBV20-1 | NA | CSAFGRDQPQHF
TRBJ1-5 | TRBV10-3 | NA | CAISTRQNSNQPQHF
TRBJ1-4 | TRBV7-2 | NA | CASSSDGFGEKLFF
TRBJ2-5 | TRBV29-1 | NA | CSVVIGGNQPQYF
TRBJ1-5 | TRBV18 | NA | CASSGGVKEPQHF
TRBJ2-2 | TRBV2 | TRBD1 | CASSGDRGELFF
TRBJ2-5 | TRBV2 | TRBD2 | CASRRTSVDTQYF
TRBJ2-7 | TRBV7-3 | TRBD1 | CASSSTGGRDEQYF
TRBJ1-1 | TRBV7-9 | NA | CASLIGGLNTEAFF
TRBJ1-2 | TRBV27 | TRBD1 | CASSLSFGDRHGYTF
TRBJ1-6 | TRBV9 | TRBD1 | CASSYGTGEGSPLHF
TRBJ2-2 | TRBV12-3/TRBV12-4 | TRBD2 | CASSLGLAGWELFF
TRBJ2-7 | TRBV12-3/TRBV12-4 | NA | CASSPQGNYEQYF
TRBJ1-4 | TRBV6-5 | TRBD1 | CASSRDRGLFF
TRBJ2-3 | TRBV6-9 | NA | CASSYVARGQNTQYF
TRBJ1-2 | TRBV29-1 | NA | CSVSYGYTF
TRBJ1-1 | TRBV12-3/TRBV12-4 | TRBD1 | CASSFQGAGGTFF
TRBJ2-1 | TRBV29-1 | TRBD2 | CSVAGSGRANEQFF
TRBJ1-1 | TRBV6-5 | NA | CASSYDGRQVNTEAFF
TRBJ2-2 | TRBV5-1 | NA | CATREENTGELFF
TRBJ2-7 | TRBV3-1 | TRBD1 | CASRAGTDSYEQYF
TRBJ2-3 | TRBV24-1 | NA | CATSERYSEGADTQYF
TRBJ1-1 | TRBV24-1 | NA | CATRGRLNTEAFF
TRBJ1-5 | TRBV12-3/TRBV12-4 | NA | CASSTTGPRSRNQPQHF
TRBJ2-2 | TRBV20-1 | TRBD2 | CSAKKVPASGRVYTGELFF
TRBJ1-4 | TRBV27 | TRBD1 | CASGKGGPEKLFF
NA | TRBV2 | TRBD2 | CATTGTSGEQFF
TRBJ1-2 | TRBV29-1 | TRBD1 | CSLAGQGAEGYTF
TRBJ2-7 | TRBV10-3 | NA | CAISVQGLYEQYF
TRBJ1-1 | TRBV9 | TRBD1 | CASSPAGQGYTEAFF
TRBJ1-6 | TRBV20-1 | NA | CSAKPSLKRSLHF
TRBJ1-6 | TRBV11-2 | NA | CASSQMGSPLHF
TRBJ2-7 | TRBV9 | NA | CASSADRVSRSYEQYF
TRBJ2-7 | TRBV20-1 | NA | CSASFSFGGEFYEQYF
TRBJ2-7 | TRBV9 | NA | CASSARSGSSYEQYF
TRBJ2-2 | TRBV12-3/TRBV12-4 | NA | CASSFRQTGELFF
TRBJ2-7 | TRBV5-1 | TRBD1 | CASSPIQGAYEQYF
TRBJ1-6 | TRBV25-1 | NA | CASSASTGSNSPLHF
TRBJ2-7 | TRBV7-9 | TRBD1 | CASSLGTGTSEQYF
TRBJ2-7 | TRBV5-1 | NA | CASSLAAGAYEQYF
TRBJ2-5 | TRBV10-3 | NA | CAISALGAGETQYF
TRBJ1-5 | TRBV2 | TRBD1 | CASSEWETGGNQPQHF
TRBJ1-4 | TRBV10-3 | TRBD1 | CASITQGTNEKLFF
TRBJ1-2 | TRBV10-3 | NA | CASCPRGTPKANYGYTF
TRBJ2-3 | TRBV7-2 | NA | CASSLVRWEPSTDTQYF
TRBJ2-5 | TRBV10-3 | NA | CAISDRESSYNEQYF
TRBJ1-5 | TRBV6-2/TRBV6-3 | NA | CASIHRYPSNQPQHF
TRBJ2-2 | TRBV9 | TRBD1 | CASSPGTGTNTGELFF
TRBJ1-2 | TRBV12-3/TRBV12-4 | TRBD1 | CASSWDRVYTF
TRBJ1-6 | TRBV15 | TRBD1 | CATSRADRAVSPLHF
TRBJ2-5 | TRBV6-5 | NA | CASSSTSLETQYF
TRBJ1-1 | TRBV25-1 | NA | CASFGGSRTEAFF
TRBJ1-4 | TRBV19 | NA | CASSMGHPPRANEKLFF
TRBJ2-7 | TRBV29-1 | TRBD2 | CSVGEGIEQYF
TRBJ1-1 | TRBV19 | NA | CASLEYTEAFF
TRBJ1-5 | TRBV7-9 | NA | CAWSADPGLQHF
NA | TRBV19 | NA | CASSTPGFNEQFF
TRBJ1-2 | TRBV19 | NA | CASSTATPGLYGYTF
TRBJ1-1 | TRBV25-1 | TRBD1 | CASSEYGIGGAEAFF